A selection of T cell receptor beta chains follows, all from one sample in a study of CD8 T cells in ankylosing spondylitis. Each CDR3 protein gets one entry after TCRdb re-called the 5' RACE reads with MiXCR. The sample has about 130,000 distinct CDR3 sequences; more than 5.5% are singletons. Sequencing was carried out using blood, either unsorted or a sorted T cell fraction (not recorded which). The origin of the receptors is a female donor with ankylosing spondylitis or in good health (not recorded which). The CDR3 runs from the conserved cysteine through the conserved F or W. A D gene is named only where the DNA matches it firmly. A row's size may be missing; if present it is once, few, many or a size class.

j_gene: TRBJ2-7
d_gene: TRBD1
abundance: .
v_gene: TRBV18
CDR3aa: CASSPGQPNEQYF
CDR3nt: TGTGCCAGCTCACCGGGACAGCCCAACGAGCAGTACTTC

j_gene: TRBJ1-1
d_gene: TRBD1
abundance: many
v_gene: TRBV2
CDR3aa: CASSPDREAFF
CDR3nt: TGTGCCAGCAGTCCTGACAGGGAGGCTTTCTTT

j_gene: TRBJ2-7
d_gene: TRBD1
abundance: .
v_gene: TRBV3-1
CDR3aa: CASSPRGPTYEQYF
CDR3nt: TGTGCCAGCAGCCCGAGGGGGCCCACCTACGAGCAGTACTTC

j_gene: TRBJ2-7
d_gene: TRBD1
abundance: many
v_gene: TRBV27
CDR3aa: CASSETGVRSYEQYF
CDR3nt: TGTGCCAGCAGTGAAACAGGGGTACGCTCCTACGAGCAGTACTTC

j_gene: TRBJ2-3
d_gene: .
abundance: many
v_gene: TRBV20-1
CDR3aa: CSASSDNSGFTDTQYF
CDR3nt: TGCAGTGCTAGTTCGGATAACTCGGGGTTCACAGATACGCAGTATTTT

j_gene: TRBJ1-5
d_gene: .
abundance: .
v_gene: TRBV20-1
CDR3aa: CSARDTFPGGAGNQPQHF
CDR3nt: TGCAGTGCTAGAGATACTTTCCCAGGCGGCGCGGGCAATCAGCCCCAGCATTTT

j_gene: TRBJ2-3
d_gene: .
abundance: many
v_gene: TRBV5-6
CDR3aa: CASSLAVGGEFGDTQYF
CDR3nt: TGTGCCAGCAGCTTGGCCGTAGGGGGAGAATTTGGAGATACGCAGTATTTT

j_gene: TRBJ2-4
d_gene: TRBD2
abundance: many
v_gene: TRBV20-1
CDR3aa: CSARDGGSGENIQYF
CDR3nt: TGCAGTGCTAGAGACGGGGGGTCAGGCGAAAACATTCAGTACTTC

j_gene: TRBJ1-4
d_gene: .
abundance: .
v_gene: TRBV7-2
CDR3aa: CAGSLETAEKLFF
CDR3nt: TGTGCCGGCAGCTTAGAGACGGCAGAAAAACTGTTTTTT

j_gene: TRBJ2-3
d_gene: .
abundance: many
v_gene: TRBV5-1
CDR3aa: CASSLIGGGTDTQYF
CDR3nt: TGCGCCAGCAGCTTGATCGGCGGGGGCACAGATACGCAGTATTTT

j_gene: TRBJ1-4
d_gene: .
abundance: .
v_gene: TRBV11-2
CDR3aa: CASSPREDSTKNEKLFF
CDR3nt: TGTGCCAGCAGCCCCCGGGAGGACAGTACCAAAAATGAAAAACTGTTTTTT

j_gene: TRBJ2-3
d_gene: .
abundance: many
v_gene: TRBV29-1
CDR3aa: CSVEGGSTDTQYF
CDR3nt: TGCAGCGTTGAGGGCGGGAGCACAGATACGCAGTATTTT

j_gene: TRBJ2-4
d_gene: TRBD2
abundance: many
v_gene: TRBV29-1
CDR3aa: CSVLISGGGNIQYF
CDR3nt: TGCAGCGTTCTGATTAGCGGGGGGGGAAACATTCAGTACTTC

j_gene: TRBJ2-5
d_gene: .
abundance: .
v_gene: TRBV7-9
CDR3aa: CASSVVRVNQETQYF
CDR3nt: TGTGCCAGCAGTGTGGTACGGGTAAACCAAGAGACCCAGTACTTC

j_gene: TRBJ1-1
d_gene: .
abundance: many
v_gene: TRBV5-1
CDR3aa: CASSFLTGTGAEAFF
CDR3nt: TGCGCCAGCAGCTTTTTAACAGGGACCGGTGCTGAAGCTTTCTTT

j_gene: TRBJ2-5
d_gene: .
abundance: many
v_gene: TRBV12-3/TRBV12-4
CDR3aa: CASSLGDSALETQYF
CDR3nt: TGTGCCAGCAGTTTGGGGGACTCCGCATTGGAGACCCAGTACTTC

j_gene: TRBJ1-1
d_gene: .
abundance: .
v_gene: TRBV29-1
CDR3aa: CSVEGSGMEEAFF
CDR3nt: TGCAGCGTTGAAGGGTCGGGCATGGAGGAAGCTTTCTTT

j_gene: TRBJ2-7
d_gene: TRBD2
abundance: few
v_gene: TRBV28
CDR3aa: CASSLGGVEQYF
CDR3nt: TGTGCCAGTAGTCTCGGGGGGGTCGAGCAGTACTTC

j_gene: TRBJ2-6
d_gene: .
abundance: many
v_gene: TRBV28
CDR3aa: CASSLSGSGANVLTF
CDR3nt: TGTGCCAGCAGTTTATCCGGCTCTGGGGCCAACGTCCTGACTTTC

j_gene: TRBJ2-7
d_gene: TRBD2
abundance: .
v_gene: TRBV11-2
CDR3aa: CASSSHRVVAGRVYEQYF
CDR3nt: TGTGCCAGCAGCTCTCACAGGGTGGTAGCGGGGAGGGTCTACGAGCAGTACTTC

j_gene: TRBJ1-3
d_gene: .
abundance: many
v_gene: TRBV9
CDR3aa: CASSARTEGNTIYF
CDR3nt: TGTGCCAGCAGCGCCCGGACGGAAGGAAACACCATATATTTT

j_gene: TRBJ1-1
d_gene: .
abundance: .
v_gene: TRBV5-1
CDR3aa: CASRPQGGGNTEAFF
CDR3nt: TGCGCCAGCAGGCCCCAGGGCGGTGGGAACACTGAAGCTTTCTTT

j_gene: TRBJ1-2
d_gene: .
abundance: .
v_gene: TRBV7-2
CDR3aa: CASSLSSGKYGYTF
CDR3nt: TGTGCCAGCAGCTTATCGTCAGGGAAGTATGGCTACACCTTC

j_gene: TRBJ1-6
d_gene: TRBD1
abundance: many
v_gene: TRBV6-1
CDR3aa: CASSPGQVHSPLHF
CDR3nt: TGTGCCAGCAGCCCGGGACAGGTTCATTCACCCCTCCACTTT

j_gene: TRBJ1-1
d_gene: .
abundance: many
v_gene: TRBV20-1
CDR3aa: CSASPVKQYTEAFF
CDR3nt: TGCAGTGCTAGTCCAGTCAAACAATACACTGAAGCTTTCTTT

j_gene: TRBJ2-2
d_gene: TRBD1
abundance: many
v_gene: TRBV4-2
CDR3aa: CASSQRTGWGGELFF
CDR3nt: TGTGCCAGCAGCCAGAGGACAGGGTGGGGCGGGGAGCTGTTTTTT

j_gene: TRBJ2-5
d_gene: .
abundance: many
v_gene: TRBV7-6
CDR3aa: CASSLVTGQETQYF
CDR3nt: TGTGCCAGCAGCTTAGTCACGGGGCAAGAGACCCAGTACTTC

j_gene: TRBJ1-4
d_gene: .
abundance: many
v_gene: TRBV20-1
CDR3aa: CSALDSGNEKLFF
CDR3nt: TGCAGTGCTCTGGACTCGGGTAATGAAAAACTGTTTTTT

j_gene: TRBJ2-7
d_gene: .
abundance: few
v_gene: TRBV18
CDR3aa: CASSPSGLDYEQYF
CDR3nt: TGTGCCAGCTCACCATCAGGGCTCGACTACGAGCAGTACTTC

j_gene: TRBJ1-2
d_gene: .
abundance: .
v_gene: TRBV5-4
CDR3aa: CASSLGVNYGYTF
CDR3nt: TGTGCCAGCAGCTTGGGGGTCAACTATGGCTACACCTTC

j_gene: TRBJ2-1
d_gene: TRBD2
abundance: .
v_gene: TRBV20-1
CDR3aa: CSAIYLGGGYNEQFF
CDR3nt: TGCAGTGCCATATACCTAGGCGGGGGTTACAATGAGCAGTTCTTC

j_gene: TRBJ1-1
d_gene: .
abundance: many
v_gene: TRBV5-1
CDR3aa: CASDNREQNTEAFF
CDR3nt: TGCGCCAGCGACAACAGGGAGCAGAACACTGAAGCTTTCTTT

j_gene: TRBJ2-3
d_gene: .
abundance: .
v_gene: TRBV18
CDR3aa: CASSRARGDTDTQYF
CDR3nt: TGTGCCAGCTCACGGGCCCGGGGAGACACAGATACGCAGTATTTT

j_gene: TRBJ2-3
d_gene: TRBD2
abundance: many
v_gene: TRBV24-1
CDR3aa: CATSDLHGTSRDTQYF
CDR3nt: TGTGCCACCAGTGATTTGCATGGGACTAGTAGAGATACGCAGTATTTT

j_gene: TRBJ2-2
d_gene: .
abundance: few
v_gene: TRBV5-1
CDR3aa: CASSFDNEGELFF
CDR3nt: TGCGCCAGCAGCTTCGATAATGAGGGGGAGCTGTTTTTT

j_gene: TRBJ1-6
d_gene: .
abundance: many
v_gene: TRBV25-1
CDR3aa: CASSDSRVSNSPLHF
CDR3nt: TGTGCCAGCAGTGATAGCCGGGTCTCTAATTCACCCCTCCACTTT

j_gene: TRBJ1-4
d_gene: TRBD1
abundance: many
v_gene: TRBV3-1
CDR3aa: CASEDRTNEKLFF
CDR3nt: TGTGCCAGCGAGGACAGGACGAATGAAAAACTGTTTTTT

j_gene: TRBJ2-7
d_gene: .
abundance: few
v_gene: TRBV29-1
CDR3aa: CSVDSTTGTGTYEQYF
CDR3nt: TGCAGCGTTGACTCCACTACCGGGACTGGGACCTACGAGCAGTACTTC

j_gene: TRBJ1-1
d_gene: TRBD1
abundance: many
v_gene: TRBV29-1
CDR3aa: CSVTRDSDTEAFF
CDR3nt: TGCAGCGTCACCCGGGACAGCGACACTGAAGCTTTCTTT

j_gene: TRBJ1-5
d_gene: TRBD1
abundance: many
v_gene: TRBV20-1
CDR3aa: CSAKAAGTGGNQPQHF
CDR3nt: TGCAGTGCTAAAGCGGCCGGGACAGGGGGCAATCAGCCCCAGCATTTT

j_gene: TRBJ1-2
d_gene: TRBD1
abundance: few
v_gene: TRBV20-1
CDR3aa: CSAKTEGARNGYTF
CDR3nt: TGCAGTGCAAAGACGGAGGGGGCGCGTAATGGCTACACCTTC

j_gene: TRBJ2-7
d_gene: TRBD2
abundance: many
v_gene: TRBV5-1
CDR3aa: CASSWKRGGSSYEQYF
CDR3nt: TGCGCCAGCAGCTGGAAACGGGGGGGTAGCTCCTACGAGCAGTACTTC

j_gene: TRBJ2-3
d_gene: .
abundance: many
v_gene: TRBV6-5
CDR3aa: CASSYRGLALTSTDTQYF
CDR3nt: TGTGCCAGCAGTTACAGGGGGCTAGCGCTTACTAGCACAGATACGCAGTATTTT

j_gene: TRBJ2-1
d_gene: .
abundance: few
v_gene: TRBV11-2
CDR3aa: CASSLSPGANEQFF
CDR3nt: TGTGCCAGCAGCTTATCACCCGGGGCTAATGAGCAGTTCTTC

j_gene: TRBJ1-1
d_gene: TRBD1
abundance: few
v_gene: TRBV7-2
CDR3aa: CASSSLQGGNTEAFF
CDR3nt: TGTGCCAGCAGCTCCCTACAGGGGGGGAACACTGAAGCTTTCTTT

j_gene: TRBJ2-5
d_gene: .
abundance: .
v_gene: TRBV12-3/TRBV12-4
CDR3aa: CASSDKETQYF
CDR3nt: TGTGCCAGCAGTGATAAGGAGACCCAGTACTTC

j_gene: TRBJ2-7
d_gene: .
abundance: many
v_gene: TRBV5-1
CDR3aa: CASSRAGGQLSYEQYF
CDR3nt: TGCGCCAGCAGCCGCGCCGGAGGGCAGCTCTCCTACGAGCAGTACTTC

j_gene: TRBJ2-5
d_gene: .
abundance: many
v_gene: TRBV11-2
CDR3aa: CASSSLATQYF
CDR3nt: TGTGCCAGCAGCTCCCTGGCGACCCAGTACTTC

j_gene: TRBJ1-1
d_gene: .
abundance: many
v_gene: TRBV30
CDR3aa: CAWSVDSLNTEAFF
CDR3nt: TGTGCCTGGAGTGTGGACAGCTTGAACACTGAAGCTTTCTTT

j_gene: TRBJ2-7
d_gene: .
abundance: many
v_gene: TRBV18
CDR3aa: CASSPGGPNYEQYF
CDR3nt: TGTGCCAGCTCGCCCGGGGGCCCTAACTACGAGCAGTACTTC

j_gene: TRBJ1-1
d_gene: .
abundance: many
v_gene: TRBV7-9
CDR3aa: CASSAGWAFTEAFF
CDR3nt: TGTGCCAGCAGCGCCGGGTGGGCTTTCACTGAAGCTTTCTTT

j_gene: TRBJ1-2
d_gene: TRBD1
abundance: .
v_gene: TRBV28
CDR3aa: CASSLEDRPLYGYTF
CDR3nt: TGTGCCAGCAGTTTAGAGGACAGGCCCCTTTATGGCTACACCTTC

j_gene: TRBJ2-1
d_gene: .
abundance: many
v_gene: TRBV25-1
CDR3aa: CASSEYQGSSYNEQFF
CDR3nt: TGTGCCAGCAGTGAATATCAGGGAAGCTCCTACAATGAGCAGTTCTTC

j_gene: TRBJ2-3
d_gene: TRBD2
abundance: .
v_gene: TRBV6-5
CDR3aa: CASSYSGAGGGDTQYF
CDR3nt: TGTGCCAGCAGTTACTCGGGAGCGGGGGGAGGAGATACGCAGTATTTT

j_gene: TRBJ1-6
d_gene: .
abundance: many
v_gene: TRBV7-3
CDR3aa: CASSLTSYNSPLHF
CDR3nt: TGTGCCAGCAGCTTAACGTCGTATAATTCACCCCTCCACTTT